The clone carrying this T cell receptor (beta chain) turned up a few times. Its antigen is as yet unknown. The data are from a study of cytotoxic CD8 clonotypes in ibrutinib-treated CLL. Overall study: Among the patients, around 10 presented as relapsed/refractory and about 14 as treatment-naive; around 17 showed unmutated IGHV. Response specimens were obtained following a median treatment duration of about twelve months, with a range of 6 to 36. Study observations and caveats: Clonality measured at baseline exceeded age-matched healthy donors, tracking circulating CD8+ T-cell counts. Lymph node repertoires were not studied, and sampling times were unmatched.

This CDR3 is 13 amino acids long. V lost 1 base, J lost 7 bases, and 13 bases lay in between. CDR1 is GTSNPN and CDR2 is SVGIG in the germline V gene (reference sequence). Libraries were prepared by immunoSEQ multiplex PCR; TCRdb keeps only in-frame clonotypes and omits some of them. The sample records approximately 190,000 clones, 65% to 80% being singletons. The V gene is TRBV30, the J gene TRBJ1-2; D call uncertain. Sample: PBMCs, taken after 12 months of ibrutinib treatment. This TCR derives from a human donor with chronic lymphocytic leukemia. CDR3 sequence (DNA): TGTGCCTGGAGTGCCCAAGTGATGCTTGGCTACACCTTC. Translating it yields CAWSAQVMLGYTF. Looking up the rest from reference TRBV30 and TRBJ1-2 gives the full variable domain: SQTIHQWPATLVQPVGSPLSLECTVEGTSNPNLYWYRQAAGRGLQLLFYSVGIGQISSEVPQNLSASRPQDRQFILSSKKLLLSDSGFYLCAWSAQVMLGYTFGSGTRLTVV.